Included here is one T cell receptor beta chain sequence, with context. As yet, its antigen is unknown. The CDR3 runs 17 residues. V lost 8 bases and J 7 bases, leaving 26 bases between the germline ends. CDR1 is MNHEY and CDR2 is SMNVEV in the germline V gene (reference sequence). The data belong to a study of T cells in Graves' hyperthyroidism and ophthalmopathy. TCR beta CDR3 regions were amplified from RNA transcripts. Initially, a first-round RT-PCR of the TCR CDR3 employed the HTBI primer set. MiXCR was run by TCRdb on the multiplex PCR reads, yielding one entry per CDR3 protein. This sample has around 300,000 distinct CDR3 sequences, with about an eighth found just once. Findings of the study overall: Classification by a 13 V-J model distinguished ophthalmopathy from stable hyperthyroidism. Ophthalmopathy onset followed model prediction by a median roughly 6 months.

Each diagnosis drew on symptoms, thyroxine, TRAb, thyroid ultrasound and orbital computed tomography findings. What was sequenced was blood. This TCR was recovered from a woman aged 25 to 39 with Graves' hyperthyroidism that later progressed to Graves' ophthalmopathy. J is TRBJ2-2 and V is TRBV27; D is possibly TRBD2 (6 bases). This chain's CDR3 is CASAPLGGTSYGGELFF. The CDR3 bases are TGTGCCAGCGCCCCCCTCGGGGGAACGTCGTATGGCGGGGAGCTGTTTTTT.